This T cell receptor (beta chain) was recovered during a study of blood T cells in healthy people across ages. Study in general: About one barcoded beta molecule per two T cells came from capture by template switching.

Germline CDR1 SQVTM, CDR2 ANQGSEA. V was pared by 7 bases and J by 2 bases, with 10 bases of the junction left unmatched. CDR3 size: 14 residues. Study findings and constraints: Estimates drawn from one million T cells were deemed to understate diversity.

PCR was performed a second time for roughly 7 to 11 cycles using a sample-barcoded 5' primer and a J-beta primer mix. MiXCR was run by TCRdb on the 5' RACE reads, yielding one entry per CDR3 protein. The sample lists about 1.4 million distinct CDR3 sequences, 59% seen once, with 5.5% to 8% in the top ten. Regarding this clonotype: Its antigen is not known.

Sequenced: blood. The source of this sequence is a man between 18 and 35 years old in good health. V is TRBV29-1 and J is TRBJ2-7; 8 bases map to TRBD1. The CDR3 bases are TGCAGCGGCCTACCGGGACAGGTACCCTACGAGCAGTACTTC. This codes for CSGLPGQVPYEQYF.